This T cell receptor (beta chain) originates from a study of blood T cells in healthy people across ages. The sample holds a few counts of this clonotype. It was with a sample-barcoded 5' primer and a J-beta primer mix that a second PCR of roughly 7 to 12 cycles was run. A single record per CDR3 protein comes from TCRdb applying MiXCR to the 5' RACE reads. The sample consists of fewer than 800,000 distinct CDR3 sequences, approximately 49% of them appearing once. Germline V gene data show CDR1 as DFQATT and CDR2 as SNEGSKA (reference sequence). CDR3 size: 15 residues. V lost 1 base and J lost 4, with 16 bases in between.

Sample: blood. This receptor was obtained from a woman in her fifties or sixties in good health. The V and J genes are TRBV20-1 and TRBJ2-5, with a tentative D call TRBD1 (6 bases). The CDR3: CSARVRTVGLETQYF. CDR3 sequence (DNA): TGCAGTGCTAGAGTCCGGACAGTTGGGTTAGAGACCCAGTACTTC.